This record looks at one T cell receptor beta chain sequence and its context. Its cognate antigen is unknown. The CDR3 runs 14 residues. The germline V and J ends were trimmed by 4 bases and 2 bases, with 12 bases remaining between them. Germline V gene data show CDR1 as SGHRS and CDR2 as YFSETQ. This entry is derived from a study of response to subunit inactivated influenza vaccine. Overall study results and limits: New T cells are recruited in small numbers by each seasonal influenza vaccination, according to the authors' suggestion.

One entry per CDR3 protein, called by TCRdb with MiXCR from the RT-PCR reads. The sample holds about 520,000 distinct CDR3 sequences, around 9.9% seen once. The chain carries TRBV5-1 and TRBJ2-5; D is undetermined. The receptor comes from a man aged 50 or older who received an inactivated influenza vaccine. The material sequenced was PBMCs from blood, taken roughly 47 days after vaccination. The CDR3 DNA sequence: TGCGCCAGCAGCGCCAAGACACCTCAAGAGACCCAGTACTTC. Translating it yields CASSAKTPQETQYF.